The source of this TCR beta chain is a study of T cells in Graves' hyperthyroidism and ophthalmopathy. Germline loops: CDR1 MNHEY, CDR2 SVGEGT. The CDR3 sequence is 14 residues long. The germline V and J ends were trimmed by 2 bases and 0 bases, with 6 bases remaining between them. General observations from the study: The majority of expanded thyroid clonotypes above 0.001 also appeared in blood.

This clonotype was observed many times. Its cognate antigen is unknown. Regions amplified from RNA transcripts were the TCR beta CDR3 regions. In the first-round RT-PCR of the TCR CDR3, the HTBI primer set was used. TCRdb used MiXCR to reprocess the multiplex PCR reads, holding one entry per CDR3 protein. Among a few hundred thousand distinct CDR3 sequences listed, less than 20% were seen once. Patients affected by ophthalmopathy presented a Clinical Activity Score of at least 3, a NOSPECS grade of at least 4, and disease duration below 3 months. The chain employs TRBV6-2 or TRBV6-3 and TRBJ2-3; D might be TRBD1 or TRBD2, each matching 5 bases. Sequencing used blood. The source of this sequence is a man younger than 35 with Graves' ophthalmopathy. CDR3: CASSYEGSTDTQYF. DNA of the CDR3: TGTGCCAGCAGTTACGAGGGGAGCACAGATACGCAGTATTTT.